This note documents a single T cell receptor (beta chain) sequence. Sequenced by immunoSEQ multiplex PCR; TCRdb stores in-frame clones only, minus some. The data hold 150,000 to 250,000 clones, with about 80% observed a single time. CDR3 length: 15 amino acids. The J segment lost 5 bases and the V segment lost 5 bases, leaving 8 bases of the junction unmatched. The germline CDR1 and CDR2 sequences are SEHNR and FQNEAQ (reference sequence). These data originate in a study of blood T cell repertoires in COVID-19. The sample was peripheral blood. This TCR derives from a human donor with acute or convalescent COVID-19. The donor label of this sample is uncertain. The rearrangement links TRBV7-9 to TRBJ2-3; 9 bases fit TRBD1. The CDR3 coding sequence is TGTGCCAGCAGCCGTACAGGGGGCAGGATAGATACGCAGTATTTT. Translation: CASSRTGGRIDTQYF.